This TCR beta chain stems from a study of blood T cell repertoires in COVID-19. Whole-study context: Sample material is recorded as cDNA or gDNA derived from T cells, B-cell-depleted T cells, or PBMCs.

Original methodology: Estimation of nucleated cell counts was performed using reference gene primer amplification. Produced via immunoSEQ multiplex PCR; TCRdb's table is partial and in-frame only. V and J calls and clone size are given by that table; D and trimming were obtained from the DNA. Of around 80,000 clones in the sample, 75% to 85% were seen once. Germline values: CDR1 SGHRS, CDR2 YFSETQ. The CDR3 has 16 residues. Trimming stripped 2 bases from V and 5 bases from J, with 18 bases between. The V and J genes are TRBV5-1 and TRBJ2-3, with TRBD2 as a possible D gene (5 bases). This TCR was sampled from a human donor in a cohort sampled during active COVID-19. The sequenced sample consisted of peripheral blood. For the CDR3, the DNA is TGCGCCAGCAGCTTTGGAACCCTATGGGCGGGAGATACGCAGTATTTT. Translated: CASSFGTLWAGDTQYF.